This entry is about one TCR beta chain. The target antigen is unknown. The repertoire was sequenced with immunoSEQ multiplex PCR; TCRdb's copy has only in-frame clones and lacks some. The table lists some 350,000 clones, about 88% of them singletons. Germline V gene data show CDR1 as MNHEY and CDR2 as SMNVEV (reference sequence). The V end lost 7 bases, the J end lost 8 bases, and 20 bases lay between the germline ends. The CDR3 sequence is 14 residues long. This sample was taken from a study of Ad26.COV2.S vaccination and SARS-CoV-2 variants. The treatment was: roughly 20 received Ad26.COV2.S at low or high dose, single or two shots; about 5 received placebo; per-sample allocation not given. After the first vaccine or placebo injection, samples were drawn on day 63. Overall study results and limits: Total responses of T cells may have been underestimated by the analyses of TCR breadth and depth.

The chain recombines TRBV27 with TRBJ1-2; weak D call: TRBD1 (6 bases). The input for sequencing was peripheral blood, taken in a trial of Ad26.COV2.S vaccine versus placebo. The source of this sequence is a person aged 18-65 years who received the Ad26.COV2.S COVID-19 vaccine or a placebo. CDR3 bases: TGTGCCAGCAAAAAAACAGGGTCACTATCCGGCTACACCTTC. It specifies CASKKTGSLSGYTF.